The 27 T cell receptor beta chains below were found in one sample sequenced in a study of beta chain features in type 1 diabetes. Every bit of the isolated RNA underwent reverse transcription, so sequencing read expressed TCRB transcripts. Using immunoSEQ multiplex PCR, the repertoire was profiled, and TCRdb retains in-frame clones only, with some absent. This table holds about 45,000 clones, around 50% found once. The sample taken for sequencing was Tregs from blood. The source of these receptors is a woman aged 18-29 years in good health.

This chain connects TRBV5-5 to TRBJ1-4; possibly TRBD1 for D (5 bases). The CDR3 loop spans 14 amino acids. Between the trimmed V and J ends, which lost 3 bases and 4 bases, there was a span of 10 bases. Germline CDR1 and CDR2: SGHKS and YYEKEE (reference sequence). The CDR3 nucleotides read TGTGCCAGCAGCTCCAGGGATTATAATGAAAAACTGTTTTTT. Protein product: CASSSRDYNEKLFF.

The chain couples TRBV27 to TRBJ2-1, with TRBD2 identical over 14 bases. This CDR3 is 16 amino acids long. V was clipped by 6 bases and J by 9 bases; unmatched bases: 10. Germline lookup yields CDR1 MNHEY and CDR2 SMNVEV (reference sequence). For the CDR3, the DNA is TGTGCCAGCAGCGTCGGACTAGCGGGAGGTGGGGGTGAGCAGTTCTTC. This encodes CASSVGLAGGGGEQFF.

The DNA for the CDR3 is TGTGCCAGCAGCTTGTCTAGGAATGGTGGCTACACCTTC. Encoded protein: CASSLSRNGGYTF. V is TRBV7-3 and J is TRBJ1-2; D remains ambiguous. Trimming removed 3 bases from V and 7 bases from J, with 12 bases in between. CDR3 length: 13 amino acids. In germline, CDR1 is SGHTA, CDR2 FQGTGA.

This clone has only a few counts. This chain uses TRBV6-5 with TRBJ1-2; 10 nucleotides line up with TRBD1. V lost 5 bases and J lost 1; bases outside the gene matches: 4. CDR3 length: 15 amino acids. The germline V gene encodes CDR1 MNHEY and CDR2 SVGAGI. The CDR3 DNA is TGTGCCAGCAGTCGGACAGGGGGTTTTAACTATGGCTACACCTTC. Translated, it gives CASSRTGGFNYGYTF.

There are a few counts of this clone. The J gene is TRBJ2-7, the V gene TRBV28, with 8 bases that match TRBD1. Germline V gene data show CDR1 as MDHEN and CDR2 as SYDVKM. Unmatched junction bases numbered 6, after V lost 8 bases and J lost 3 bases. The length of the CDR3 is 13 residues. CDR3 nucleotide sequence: TGTGCCAGCCTCGCAGGGGGCTTCTACGAGCAGTACTTC. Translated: CASLAGGFYEQYF.

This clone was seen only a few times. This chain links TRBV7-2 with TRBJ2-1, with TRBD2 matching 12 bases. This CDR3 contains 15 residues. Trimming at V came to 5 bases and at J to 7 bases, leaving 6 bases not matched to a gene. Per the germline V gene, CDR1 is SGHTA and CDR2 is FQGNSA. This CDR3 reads CASSPSGRAVNEQFF. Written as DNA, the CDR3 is TGTGCCAGCAGCCCTAGCGGGAGGGCCGTAAATGAGCAGTTCTTC. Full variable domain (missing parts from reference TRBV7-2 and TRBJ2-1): GAGVSQSPSNKVTEKGKDVELRCDPISGHTALYWYRQSLGQGLEFLIYFQGNSAPDKSGLPSDRFSAERTGGSVSTLTIQRTQQEDSAVYLCASSPSGRAVNEQFFGPGTRLTVL.

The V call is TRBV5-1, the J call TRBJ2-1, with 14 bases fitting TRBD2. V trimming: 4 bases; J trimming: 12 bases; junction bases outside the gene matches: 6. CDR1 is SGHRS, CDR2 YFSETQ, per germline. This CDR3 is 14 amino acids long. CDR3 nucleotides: TGCGCCAGCAGCCAGGGACTAGCGGGAGACGGGCAGTTCTTC. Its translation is CASSQGLAGDGQFF.

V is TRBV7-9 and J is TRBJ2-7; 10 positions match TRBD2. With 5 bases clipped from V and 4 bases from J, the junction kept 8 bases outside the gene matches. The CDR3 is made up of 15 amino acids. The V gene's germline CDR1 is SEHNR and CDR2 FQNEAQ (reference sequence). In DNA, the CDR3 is TGTGCCAGCAGCCTGGCTAGCGGGAGTCGTTACGAGCAGTACTTC. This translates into CASSLASGSRYEQYF.

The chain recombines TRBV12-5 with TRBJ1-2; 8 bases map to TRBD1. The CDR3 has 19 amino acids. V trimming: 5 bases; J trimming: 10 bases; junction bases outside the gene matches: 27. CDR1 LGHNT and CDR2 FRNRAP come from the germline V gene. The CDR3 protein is CASGLTGLGQGMYGLNYTF. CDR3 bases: TGTGCTAGTGGTCTCACCGGACTCGGACAGGGCATGTATGGCTTGAACTACACCTTC. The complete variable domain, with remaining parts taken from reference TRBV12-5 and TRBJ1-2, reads DARVTQTPRHKVTEMGQEVTMRCQPILGHNTVFWYRQTMMQGLELLAYFRNRAPLDDSGMPKDRFSAEMPDATLATLKIQPSEPRDSAVYFCASGLTGLGQGMYGLNYTFGSGTRLTVV.

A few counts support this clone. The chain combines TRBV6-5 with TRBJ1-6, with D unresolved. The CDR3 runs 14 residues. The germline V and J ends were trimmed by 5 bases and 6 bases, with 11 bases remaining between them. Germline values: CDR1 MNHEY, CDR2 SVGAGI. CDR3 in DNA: TGTGCCAGCAGTAAGCCGTCTCTTAATTCACCCCTCCACTTT. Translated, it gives CASSKPSLNSPLHF.

In DNA form, the CDR3 reads TGTGCCAGCTCACTCTGGGACAGAGTCATGAACACTGAAGCTTTCTTT. It yields the protein CASSLWDRVMNTEAFF. The V call is TRBV18, the J call TRBJ1-1; 7 nucleotides agree with TRBD1. CDR3 length: 16 residues. J was trimmed by 0 bases and V by 4 bases; bases with no gene match: 8. Germline CDR1 reads KGHSH; CDR2 reads LQKENI.

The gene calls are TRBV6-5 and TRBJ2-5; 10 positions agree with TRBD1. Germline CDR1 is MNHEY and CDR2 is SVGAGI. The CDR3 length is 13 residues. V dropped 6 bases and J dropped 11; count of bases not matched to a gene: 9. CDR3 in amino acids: CASSSGTGAGQYF. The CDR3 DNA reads TGTGCCAGCAGCTCCGGGACAGGGGCGGGGCAGTACTTC.

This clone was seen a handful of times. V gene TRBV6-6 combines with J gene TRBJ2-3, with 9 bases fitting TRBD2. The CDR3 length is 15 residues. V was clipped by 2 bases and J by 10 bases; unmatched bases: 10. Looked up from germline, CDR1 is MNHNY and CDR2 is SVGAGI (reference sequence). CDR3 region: CASSYIAGDSDAQYF. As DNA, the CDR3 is TGTGCCAGCAGTTACATAGCGGGAGACTCCGATGCGCAGTATTTT.

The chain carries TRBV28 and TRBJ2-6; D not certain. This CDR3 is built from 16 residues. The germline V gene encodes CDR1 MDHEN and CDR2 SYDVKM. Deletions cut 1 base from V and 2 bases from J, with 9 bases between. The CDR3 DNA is TGTGCCAGCAGTTTATCCGGTACTGCTGGGGCCAACGTCCTGACTTTC. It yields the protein CASSLSGTAGANVLTF.

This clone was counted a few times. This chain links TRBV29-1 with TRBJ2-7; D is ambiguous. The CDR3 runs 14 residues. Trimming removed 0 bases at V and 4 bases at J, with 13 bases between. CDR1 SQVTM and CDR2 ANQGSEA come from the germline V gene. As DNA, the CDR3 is TGCAGCGTTGAAGATCGGTCCCGTCTGTACGAGCAGTACTTC. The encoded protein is CSVEDRSRLYEQYF.

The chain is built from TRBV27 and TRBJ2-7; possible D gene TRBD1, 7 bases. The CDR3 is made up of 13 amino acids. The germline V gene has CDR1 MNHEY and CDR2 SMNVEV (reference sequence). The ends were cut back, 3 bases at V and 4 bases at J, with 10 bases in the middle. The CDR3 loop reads CASSFQGGYEQYF. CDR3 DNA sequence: TGTGCCAGCAGTTTTCAGGGGGGATACGAGCAGTACTTC.

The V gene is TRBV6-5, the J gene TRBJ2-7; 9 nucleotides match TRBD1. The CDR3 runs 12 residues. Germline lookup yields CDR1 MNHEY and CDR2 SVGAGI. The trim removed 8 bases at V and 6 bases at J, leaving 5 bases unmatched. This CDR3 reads CASSNRGREQYF. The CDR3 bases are TGTGCCAGCTCAAACAGGGGGCGCGAGCAGTACTTC.

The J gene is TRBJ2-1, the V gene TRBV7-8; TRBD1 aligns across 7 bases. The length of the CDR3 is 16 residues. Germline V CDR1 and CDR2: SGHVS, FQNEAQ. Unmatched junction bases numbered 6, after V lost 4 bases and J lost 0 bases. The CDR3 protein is CASSSRDRSSYNEQFF. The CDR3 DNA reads TGTGCCAGCAGCTCTCGGGACAGAAGCTCCTACAATGAGCAGTTCTTC. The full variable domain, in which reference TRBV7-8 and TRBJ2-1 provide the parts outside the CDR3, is GAGVSQSPRYKVAKRGQDVALRCDPISGHVSLFWYQQALGQGPEFLTYFQNEAQLDKSGLPSDRFFAERPEGSVSTLKIQRTQQEDSAVYLCASSSRDRSSYNEQFFGPGTRLTVL.

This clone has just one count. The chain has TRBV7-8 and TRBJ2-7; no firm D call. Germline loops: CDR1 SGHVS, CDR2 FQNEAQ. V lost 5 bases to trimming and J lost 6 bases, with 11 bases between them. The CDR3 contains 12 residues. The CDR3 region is CASSAGPGEQYF. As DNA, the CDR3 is TGTGCCAGCAGCGCTGGCCCGGGCGAGCAGTACTTC.

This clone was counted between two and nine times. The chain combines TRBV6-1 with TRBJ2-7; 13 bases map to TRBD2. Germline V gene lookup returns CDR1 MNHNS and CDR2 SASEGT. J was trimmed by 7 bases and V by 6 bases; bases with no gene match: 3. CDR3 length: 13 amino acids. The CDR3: CASRLGLAGEQYF. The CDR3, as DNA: TGTGCCAGCAGACTGGGACTAGCGGGAGAGCAGTACTTC.

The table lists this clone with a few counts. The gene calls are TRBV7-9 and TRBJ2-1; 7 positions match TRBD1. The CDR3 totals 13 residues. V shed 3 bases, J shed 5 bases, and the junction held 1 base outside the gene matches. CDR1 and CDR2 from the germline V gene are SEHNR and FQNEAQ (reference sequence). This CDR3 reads CASSLGQNNEQFF. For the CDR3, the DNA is TGTGCCAGCAGCTTGGGACAGAACAATGAGCAGTTCTTC. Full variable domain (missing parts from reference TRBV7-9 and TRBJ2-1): DTGVSQNPRHKITKRGQNVTFRCDPISEHNRLYWYRQTLGQGPEFLTYFQNEAQLEKSRLLSDRFSAERPKGSFSTLEIQRTEQGDSAMYLCASSLGQNNEQFFGPGTRLTVL.

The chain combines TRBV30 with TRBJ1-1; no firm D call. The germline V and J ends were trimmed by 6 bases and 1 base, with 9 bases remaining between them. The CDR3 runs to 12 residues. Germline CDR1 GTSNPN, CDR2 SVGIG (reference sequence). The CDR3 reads CACISRNTEAFF. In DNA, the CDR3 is TGTGCCTGTATCTCGAGGAACACTGAAGCTTTCTTT.

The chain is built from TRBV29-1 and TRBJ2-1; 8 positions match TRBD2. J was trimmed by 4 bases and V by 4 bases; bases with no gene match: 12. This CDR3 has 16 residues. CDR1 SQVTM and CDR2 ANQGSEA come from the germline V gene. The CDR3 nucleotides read TGCAGCGTTGCGCCCCATGCGGGGGGCGATTACAATGAGCAGTTCTTC. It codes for CSVAPHAGGDYNEQFF.

DNA of the CDR3: TGCAGCGTTGATGGCGGGGTGGATAACACTGAAGCTTTCTTT. This translates into CSVDGGVDNTEAFF. V is TRBV29-1 and J is TRBJ1-1; no reliable D call. Between the trimmed V and J ends, which lost 3 bases and 2 bases, there was a span of 13 bases. Looked up from germline, CDR1 is SQVTM and CDR2 is ANQGSEA. The CDR3 is 14 residues long.

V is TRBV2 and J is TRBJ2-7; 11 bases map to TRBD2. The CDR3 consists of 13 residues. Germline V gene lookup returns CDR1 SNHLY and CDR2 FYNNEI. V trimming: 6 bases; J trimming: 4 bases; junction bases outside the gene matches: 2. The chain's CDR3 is CASSGTSGYEQYF. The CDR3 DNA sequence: TGTGCCAGCAGCGGGACTAGCGGATACGAGCAGTACTTC.

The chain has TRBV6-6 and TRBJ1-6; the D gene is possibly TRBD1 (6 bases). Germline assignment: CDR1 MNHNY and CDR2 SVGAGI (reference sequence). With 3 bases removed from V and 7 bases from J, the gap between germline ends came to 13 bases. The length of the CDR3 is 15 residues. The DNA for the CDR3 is TGTGCCAGCAGTTATAGTCAGGGGAAGAATTCACCCCTCCACTTT. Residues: CASSYSQGKNSPLHF.

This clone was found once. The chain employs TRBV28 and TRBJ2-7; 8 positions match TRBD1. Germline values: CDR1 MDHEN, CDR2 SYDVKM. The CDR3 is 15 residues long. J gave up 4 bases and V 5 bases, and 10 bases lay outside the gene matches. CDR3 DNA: TGTGCCAGCAGTGAAGGGACAGGACCTTTATACGAGCAGTACTTC. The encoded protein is CASSEGTGPLYEQYF.